This T cell receptor beta chain was captured in a study of blood T cell repertoires in COVID-19. Study overall: The origin of the acute and convalescent COVID-19 samples was the United States, Italy and Spain. T cells, B-cell-depleted T cells, or PBMCs provided the cDNA or gDNA that served as material.

Original processing methods: Amplification from reference gene primers served as the basis for estimated nucleated cell counts. Here immunoSEQ multiplex PCR was the method, and the copy in TCRdb shows in-frame clones only, minus some. That table gives V, J and clone size, and the DNA gave D and trimming. The sample holds about 44,000 clones, 82% seen once. This CDR3 has 14 amino acids. Germline V gene lookup returns CDR1 KGHDR and CDR2 SFDVKD. V was cut by 2 bases and J by 2 bases, with 8 bases left in between. The sequence came from a woman in her 70s with acute or convalescent COVID-19. The gene calls are TRBV24-1 and TRBJ1-2; D might be TRBD1 (6 bases). Sequencing was performed on peripheral blood. The CDR3 loop reads CATSDSDRNYGYTF. The CDR3, as DNA: TGTGCCACCAGTGATTCGGACAGAAACTATGGCTACACCTTC.